This entry features one TCR beta chain sequence. The germline gives CDR1 PRHDT, CDR2 FYEKMQ (reference sequence). After removal of 5 bases from V and 7 bases from J, the junction contained 11 bases not matched to a gene. The CDR3 runs to 15 residues. The repertoire was sequenced with immunoSEQ multiplex PCR; TCRdb's copy has only in-frame clones and lacks some. The sample contains some 32,000 clones, 70% to 90% of which appear only once. The sample originates from a study of blood T cell repertoires in COVID-19. The sequenced sample consisted of peripheral blood. This chain links TRBV13 with TRBJ1-2; TRBD1 aligns across 9 bases. This TCR came from a human donor in a cohort sampled during active COVID-19. The CDR3 region is CASSPRTGALGGYTF. The CDR3 DNA follows: TGTGCCAGCAGCCCAAGGACAGGGGCCCTGGGTGGCTACACCTTC.